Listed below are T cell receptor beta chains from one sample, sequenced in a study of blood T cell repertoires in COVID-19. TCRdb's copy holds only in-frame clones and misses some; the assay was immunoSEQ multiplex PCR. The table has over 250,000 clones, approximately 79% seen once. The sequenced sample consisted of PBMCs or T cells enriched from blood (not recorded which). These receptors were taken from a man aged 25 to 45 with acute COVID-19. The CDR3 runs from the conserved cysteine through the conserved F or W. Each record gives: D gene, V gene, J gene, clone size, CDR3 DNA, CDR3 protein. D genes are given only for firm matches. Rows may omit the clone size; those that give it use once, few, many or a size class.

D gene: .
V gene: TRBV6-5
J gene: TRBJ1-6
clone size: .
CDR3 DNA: TGTGCCAGCAGCCGAAATGGAGAGGGTAATTCACCCCTCCACTTT
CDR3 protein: CASSRNGEGNSPLHF

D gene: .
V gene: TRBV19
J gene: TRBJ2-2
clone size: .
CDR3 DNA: TGTGCCAGTACCACTCGGACAAACACCGGGGAGCTGTTTTTT
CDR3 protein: CASTTRTNTGELFF

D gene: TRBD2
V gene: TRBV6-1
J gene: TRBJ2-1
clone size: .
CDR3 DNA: TGTGCCAGCAGTGAAGGGACTAGTTCTCTTAATGAGCAGTTCTTC
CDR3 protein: CASSEGTSSLNEQFF

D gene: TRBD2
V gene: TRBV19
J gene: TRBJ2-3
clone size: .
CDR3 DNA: TGTGCCAGTAGTGGATCCGGGACTAGCAGCTCCACAGATACGCAGTATTTT
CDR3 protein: CASSGSGTSSSTDTQYF

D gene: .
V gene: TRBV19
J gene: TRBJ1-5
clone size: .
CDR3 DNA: TGTGCCAGTAGTATCAGAACAGGGTCCTATAGCAATCAGCCCCAGCATTTT
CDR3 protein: CASSIRTGSYSNQPQHF

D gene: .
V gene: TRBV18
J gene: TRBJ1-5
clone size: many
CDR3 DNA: TGTGCCAGCTCACCGGCAAAAAGGAGCCGGGATCAGCCCCAGCATTTT
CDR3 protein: CASSPAKRSRDQPQHF

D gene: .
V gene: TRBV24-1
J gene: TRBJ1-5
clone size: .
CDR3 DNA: TGTGCCACCAGTGATCCGCGGACAGTCCAGCCCCAGCATTTT
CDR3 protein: CATSDPRTVQPQHF

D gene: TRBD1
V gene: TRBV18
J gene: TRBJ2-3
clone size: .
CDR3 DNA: TGTGCCAGCTCATCACACAGGGGAGGCACAGATACGCAGTATTTT
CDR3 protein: CASSSHRGGTDTQYF

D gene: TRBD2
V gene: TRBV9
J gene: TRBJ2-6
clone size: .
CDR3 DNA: TGTGCCAGCAGCGTAGTTGGTGGGGCTAGCGGGAGGAACGGGGCCAACGTCCTGACTTTC
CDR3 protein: CASSVVGGASGRNGANVLTF

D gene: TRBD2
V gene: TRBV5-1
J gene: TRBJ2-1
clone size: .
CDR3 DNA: TGCGCCAGCAGCTTGATGCGGGGGGTTTACAATGAGCAGTTCTTC
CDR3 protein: CASSLMRGVYNEQFF